This record looks at one T cell receptor beta chain sequence and its context. Germline assignment: CDR1 SGHNT and CDR2 YYREEE (reference sequence). V shed 0 bases and J 3 bases; nucleotides not matched to a gene: 9. This CDR3 has 17 amino acids. Method: immunoSEQ multiplex PCR; TCRdb's copy keeps in-frame clones and lacks some. Of about 160,000 clones in the sample, 90% to 95% were seen once. This sample is part of a study of control samples from healthy donors and cancer patients. Sequenced sample: PBMCs. The genes are TRBV5-4 and TRBJ2-3, with 8 bases aligning to TRBD2. The clonotype comes from a man in his sixties with colorectal cancer. The chain's CDR3 is CASSLGLAGFRTDTQYF. In nucleotides, the CDR3 is TGTGCCAGCAGCTTGGGTCTAGCGGGCTTTCGGACAGATACGCAGTATTTT. The whole variable domain, filled in from reference TRBV5-4 and TRBJ2-3, reads ETGVTQSPTHLIKTRGQQVTLRCSSQSGHNTVSWYQQALGQGPQFIFQYYREEENGRGNFPPRFSGLQFPNYSSELNVNALELDDSALYLCASSLGLAGFRTDTQYFGPGTRLTVL.